The T cell receptor beta chain under discussion was sequenced for a study of CD8+ T cells in alopecia areata. Whole-study context: Those treated were given oral tofacitinib at 5 to 10 mg twice daily.

This CDR3 contains 14 residues. V lost 8 bases, J lost 4 bases, and 15 bases lay in between. Looked up from germline, CDR1 is SGHAT and CDR2 is FQNNGV. The study team obtained lesional scalp punch biopsies and peripheral blood from alopecia areata patients. The sample holds a few counts of this clone. Its antigen is unidentified. In each case, RNA was isolated and then reverse transcribed into cDNA as the sequencing template. Profiling relied on immunoSEQ multiplex PCR, and the TCRdb table lists in-frame clones only, not all of them. In the table there are some 170,000 clones, 50% to 75% of which are singletons. Study-wide findings and caveats: Scalp lesions, especially in alopecia totalis/universalis, had higher clonality than normal scalp.

The sample here was CD4+ T cells sorted from blood, taken at week 0. This TCR came from a human donor with alopecia areata. The chain recombines TRBV11-2 with TRBJ1-3; D may be TRBD1 (5 bases). This chain's CDR3 is CASSLGGGGNTIYF. The CDR3 bases are TGTGCCAGCTCCCTGGGGGGAGGCGGAAACACCATATATTTT.